The 20 T cell receptor beta chains below were found in one sample sequenced in a study of blood T cell repertoires in COVID-19. Some clones are missing from TCRdb's copy, which holds only in-frame ones; the method was immunoSEQ multiplex PCR. Here the sample spans 140,000 to 150,000 clones, around 82% being singletons. Material: peripheral blood. Every receptor here comes from a woman aged 45 to 65 with acute or convalescent COVID-19.

This clone turned up a few times. This chain connects TRBV7-2 to TRBJ1-1; D unclear. Germline V gene data show CDR1 as SGHTA and CDR2 as FQGNSA. CDR3 length: 15 amino acids. Trimming stripped 1 base from V and 0 bases from J, with 9 bases between. CDR3 residues: CASSLVAGMNTEAFF. The CDR3 DNA follows: TGTGCCAGCAGCTTAGTAGCCGGCATGAACACTGAAGCTTTCTTT. The whole variable domain, remainder taken from reference TRBV7-2 and TRBJ1-1, is GAGVSQSPSNKVTEKGKDVELRCDPISGHTALYWYRQSLGQGLEFLIYFQGNSAPDKSGLPSDRFSAERTGGSVSTLTIQRTQQEDSAVYLCASSLVAGMNTEAFFGQGTRLTVV.

As DNA, the CDR3 is TGTGCCAGCAGCGCCCACAGGGATTTCAATGAAAAACTGTTTTTT. It yields the protein CASSAHRDFNEKLFF. The chain joins TRBV11-1 to TRBJ1-4; D possibly corresponds to TRBD1 (6 bases). The V end was cut by 5 bases, the J end by 5 bases, with 15 bases between. This CDR3 spans 15 amino acids. Germline loops: CDR1 SGHAT, CDR2 FQDESV (reference sequence).

V is TRBV7-3 and J is TRBJ2-3, with 15 bases lining up with TRBD2. The CDR3 totals 17 residues. The V gene end was trimmed by 5 bases and the J gene end by 5 bases; junction bases not matched to a gene: 8. Germline lookup yields CDR1 SGHTA and CDR2 FQGTGA. This CDR3 is CASSTLGLAGGRDTQYF. The CDR3 DNA reads as TGTGCCAGCAGCACCCTAGGACTAGCGGGGGGGAGAGATACGCAGTATTTT.

V usage is TRBV7-8 and J usage is TRBJ1-5, with 10 bases matching TRBD1. CDR3 size: 13 residues. Looked up from germline, CDR1 is SGHVS and CDR2 is FQNEAQ. V dropped 3 bases and J dropped 9; count of bases not matched to a gene: 2. The CDR3 nucleotides are TGTGCCAGCAGCTTGACAGGGGGCCGGCCCCAGCATTTT. Translated, it gives CASSLTGGRPQHF.

The rearrangement uses TRBV19 and TRBJ1-4; 7 nucleotides match TRBD1. Germline lookup yields CDR1 LNHDA and CDR2 SQIVND (reference sequence). Unmatched junction bases numbered 12, after V lost 4 bases and J lost 7 bases. The CDR3 is 16 residues long. CDR3 DNA sequence: TGTGCCAGTAGTACTATGTACAGGGGAGCGAGTGAAAAACTGTTTTTT. It yields the protein CASSTMYRGASEKLFF.

To note about this clone: Within the sample, other DNA sequences also encode this same CDR3. This chain connects TRBV3-1 (or the pseudogene TRBV3-2) to TRBJ1-1; D may be TRBD1 (6 bases). Germline-derived CDR1 and CDR2 are LGHDT and YNNKEL (reference sequence). This CDR3 is 14 amino acids long. V lost 1 base to trimming and J lost 1 base, with 7 bases between them. The CDR3 sequence is CASSQGGGNTEAFF. The CDR3 DNA is TGTGCCAGCAGCCAAGGAGGGGGGAACACTGAAGCTTTCTTT.

The CDR3 bases are TGTGCCAGCAGCTCAGGGACAGCTAACACTGAAGCTTTCTTT. Protein sequence: CASSSGTANTEAFF. The V call is TRBV2, the J call TRBJ1-1, with 7 bases lining up with TRBD1. This CDR3 is 14 amino acids long. Germline values: CDR1 SNHLY, CDR2 FYNNEI. J was trimmed by 2 bases and V by 6 bases; bases with no gene match: 6.

The rearrangement uses TRBV21-1 and TRBJ1-2; the DNA was not compared with TRBD1, the D call given in the table. TRBV21-1 is reported as a pseudogene. There are 15 residues in the CDR3. In nucleotides, the CDR3 is TGTGCCAGCACCAAAGAGGGGTACAGCATCTATGGCTACACCTTC. This gives the protein CASTKEGYSIYGYTF.

This chain joins TRBV19 and TRBJ1-1; D remains ambiguous. CDR1 and CDR2 (germline): LNHDA, SQIVND (reference sequence). The V and J ends lost 5 bases and 1 base respectively, with 17 bases between them. This CDR3 has 16 residues. CDR3 in DNA: TGTGCCAGTAGTCCTATTCTCGTAAGATCGAACACTGAAGCTTTCTTT. This encodes CASSPILVRSNTEAFF.

This chain links TRBV18 with TRBJ1-5; TRBD1 matches 7 bases. CDR1 is KGHSH and CDR2 is LQKENI in the germline V gene. The V and J ends lost 9 bases and 5 bases, in that order; junction bases with no gene match: 7. The CDR3 is 13 residues long. CDR3 nucleotides: TGTGCCAGTCTTGACAGGGAAGATCAGCCCCAGCATTTT. It translates to CASLDREDQPQHF. Supplemented by reference TRBV18 and TRBJ1-5, the full variable domain reads NAGVMQNPRHLVRRRGQEARLRCSPMKGHSHVYWYRQLPEEGLKFMVYLQKENIIDESGMPKERFSAEFPKEGPSILRIQQVVRGDSAAYFCASLDREDQPQHFGDGTRLSIL.

CDR3 sequence (DNA): TGTGCCAGCAGTTACTCGAGACAGTTACATGGCTACACCTTC. It codes for CASSYSRQLHGYTF. This sequence joins TRBV6-5 and TRBJ1-2; tentative D call: TRBD1 (5 bases). This CDR3 spans 14 amino acids. The germline CDR1 and CDR2 sequences are MNHEY and SVGAGI. Trimming shortened V by 0 bases and J by 6 bases, and 11 bases separated the two germline ends.

The chain combines TRBV28 with TRBJ2-7; tentatively, D is TRBD1 (6 bases). The CDR3 totals 14 residues. Germline loops: CDR1 MDHEN, CDR2 SYDVKM. With 7 bases removed from V and 3 bases from J, the gap between germline ends came to 16 bases. CDR3 region: CASTSGTNHYEQYF. CDR3 sequence (DNA): TGTGCCAGCACGTCCGGGACAAATCACTACGAGCAGTACTTC.

J is TRBJ2-7 and V is TRBV29-1, with D possibly being TRBD1 (6 bases). The CDR3 covers 11 residues. Looked up from germline, CDR1 is SQVTM and CDR2 is ANQGSEA. Trimming pared 6 bases from V and 3 bases from J, leaving 9 bases between. The CDR3 bases are TGCAGCGTGGGGACATTCTACGAGCAGTACTTC. Translating it yields CSVGTFYEQYF.

V and J are TRBV10-3 and TRBJ1-5; 7 bases are a match to TRBD1. Germline V lookup: CDR1 ENHRY, CDR2 SYGVKD. The CDR3 is made up of 14 amino acids. With 8 bases clipped from V and 4 bases from J, the junction kept 8 bases outside the gene matches. The CDR3 DNA reads as TGTGCCATCGCGGAAAGACAGGGTAATCAGCCCCAGCATTTT. Amino acid sequence: CAIAERQGNQPQHF.

A few counts support this clone. The chain uses TRBV6-5 and TRBJ2-3; weak D call: TRBD2 (6 bases). The V end was cut by 3 bases, the J end by 4 bases, with 14 bases between. This CDR3 is 15 amino acids long. The germline V gene encodes CDR1 MNHEY and CDR2 SVGAGI. The CDR3 region has the DNA TGTGCCAGCAGTTATTCCCCCTCTAGCGCAGATACGCAGTATTTT. Its translation: CASSYSPSSADTQYF.

This clone was seen only once. The V gene is TRBV5-1, the J gene TRBJ1-6, with D uncertain. V shed 2 bases and J shed 0 bases, with 12 bases lying between them. Germline V lookup: CDR1 SGHRS, CDR2 YFSETQ. The CDR3 is 17 amino acids. The DNA for the CDR3 is TGCGCCAGCAGCTTAGGCGGATCGAGCTCCTATAATTCACCCCTCCACTTT. Translated: CASSLGGSSSYNSPLHF.

This clone was seen a few times. The CDR3 loop reads CASSAPEEEKLFF. CDR3 nucleotides: TGTGCCAGCAGTGCACCGGAGGAGGAAAAACTGTTTTTT. V usage is TRBV2 and J usage is TRBJ1-4; D gene ambiguous. CDR3 length equals 13 residues. Trimming took 4 bases from V and 8 from J, leaving 11 bases between them. Germline V CDR1 and CDR2: SNHLY, FYNNEI.

CDR3 protein: CASSSSPGGLSEAFF. CDR3 DNA: TGTGCCAGCAGTTCCTCCCCGGGGGGGTTAAGTGAAGCTTTCTTT. The J gene is TRBJ1-1, the V gene TRBV27; possibly TRBD1 for D (5 bases). The CDR3 is made up of 15 amino acids. Looked up from germline, CDR1 is MNHEY and CDR2 is SMNVEV (reference sequence). V was clipped by 4 bases and J by 7 bases, with 19 bases between them.

The chain carries TRBV19 and TRBJ1-6; 7 nucleotides agree with TRBD1. The V gene end was trimmed by 6 bases and the J gene end by 9 bases; junction bases not matched to a gene: 5. Germline V gene lookup returns CDR1 LNHDA and CDR2 SQIVND (reference sequence). The CDR3 runs to 13 residues. This CDR3 is CASRHDRVSPLHF. DNA for the CDR3: TGTGCCAGTAGGCACGACAGGGTTTCACCCCTCCACTTT.

The count of this clone is one. J is TRBJ1-1 and V is TRBV5-3, with D possibly matching TRBD1 (5 bases). Being an ORF, TRBV5-3 has a function that is uncertain. This CDR3 is built from 13 residues. Between the trimmed V and J ends, which lost 3 bases and 6 bases, there was a span of 12 bases. CDR3 sequence (DNA): TGTGCCAGAAGCTGGAAGGGGTGCTCTGAAGCTTTCTTT. This encodes CARSWKGCSEAFF.